These 9 T cell receptor beta chains were all obtained from the same sample, sequenced in a study of control samples from healthy donors and cancer patients. Some clones are missing from TCRdb's copy, which holds only in-frame ones; the method was immunoSEQ multiplex PCR. This table has roughly 150,000 clones, around 88% appearing once. Sequencing was carried out using blood. The receptors originated from a man aged 18 to 30 in good health.

In DNA form, the CDR3 reads TGTGCCAGCAGTCCGGGGGTAGCGAAGGCAGATACGCAGTATTTT. Amino acids: CASSPGVAKADTQYF. The chain combines TRBV28 with TRBJ2-3, with D possibly matching TRBD2 (6 bases). From germline, CDR1 is MDHEN and CDR2 SYDVKM. The CDR3 consists of 15 residues. Trimming removed 5 bases from V and 4 bases from J, with 16 bases in between.

The chain has TRBV27 and TRBJ2-1, with a tentative D call TRBD2 (6 bases). CDR3 length equals 15 residues. From germline, CDR1 is MNHEY and CDR2 SMNVEV (reference sequence). The V and J ends lost 5 bases and 4 bases respectively, with 15 bases between them. Written as DNA, the CDR3 is TGTGCCAGCAGTCCAATCTTGGGGGGTTACAATGAGCAGTTCTTC. Translation: CASSPILGGYNEQFF.

Here the CDR3 DNA reads TGTGCCAGCAGCTTAGAAGGGGACACCTACAATGAGCAGTTCTTC. It codes for CASSLEGDTYNEQFF. The chain is built from TRBV7-2 and TRBJ2-1; D perhaps matches TRBD1 (6 bases). This CDR3 region has 15 residues. CDR1 is SGHTA, CDR2 FQGNSA, per germline. Deletions cut 1 base from V and 2 bases from J, with 9 bases between.

The rearrangement links TRBV2 to TRBJ2-2; 11 bases map to TRBD2. The CDR3 is 16 residues long. With 4 bases clipped from V and 2 bases from J, the junction kept 3 bases outside the gene matches. From germline, CDR1 is SNHLY and CDR2 FYNNEI. The CDR3 bases are TGTGCCAGCAGTGCAACTAGCGGGGGAAACACCGGGGAGCTGTTTTTT. Its translation is CASSATSGGNTGELFF. Full variable domain (missing parts from reference TRBV2 and TRBJ2-2): EPEVTQTPSHQVTQMGQEVILRCVPISNHLYFYWYRQILGQKVEFLVSFYNNEISEKSEIFDDQFSVERPDGSNFTLKIRSTKLEDSAMYFCASSATSGGNTGELFFGEGSRLTVL.

This chain uses TRBV7-2 with TRBJ2-3, with D unclear. From germline, CDR1 is SGHTA and CDR2 FQGNSA. The V and J ends lost 1 base and 6 bases respectively, with 14 bases between them. The CDR3 totals 15 residues. The CDR3 sequence is CASSLGPLSWDTQYF. CDR3 sequence (DNA): TGTGCCAGCAGCTTAGGGCCACTTAGTTGGGATACGCAGTATTTT.

The chain recombines TRBV30 with TRBJ1-2, with D possibly matching TRBD1 (5 bases). The CDR3 extends over 13 amino acids. Per germline, CDR1 GTSNPN and CDR2 SVGIG (reference sequence). V was cut by 4 bases and J by 3 bases, with 12 bases left in between. The CDR3 sequence is CAWMGGSYYGYTF. The CDR3 DNA reads as TGTGCCTGGATGGGGGGGAGTTACTATGGCTACACCTTC. Supplemented by reference TRBV30 and TRBJ1-2, the full variable domain reads SQTIHQWPATLVQPVGSPLSLECTVEGTSNPNLYWYRQAAGRGLQLLFYSVGIGQISSEVPQNLSASRPQDRQFILSSKKLLLSDSGFYLCAWMGGSYYGYTFGSGTRLTVV.

The chain employs TRBV7-3 and TRBJ2-2, with a possible D match to TRBD2 (5 bases). Germline CDR1 SGHTA, CDR2 FQGTGA. The length of the CDR3 is 12 residues. V gave up 5 bases and J gave up 7 bases, with 8 bases separating them. Here the CDR3 reads CASSPGVGELFF. The CDR3 DNA follows: TGTGCCAGCAGCCCCGGGGTCGGGGAGCTGTTTTTT.

The J gene is TRBJ1-6, the V gene TRBV7-9; no clear D. V was cut by 1 base and J by 4 bases, with 5 bases left in between. Germline CDR1 reads SEHNR; CDR2 reads FQNEAQ (reference sequence). This CDR3 is 14 amino acids long. The CDR3 DNA sequence: TGTGCCAGCAGCTTAGTGGAATATAATTCACCCCTCCACTTT. Residues: CASSLVEYNSPLHF.

In its sample, this clone was seen a few times. This CDR3 reads CASSQDLASGANVLTF. The CDR3 nucleotides read TGTGCCAGCAGCCAAGATCTGGCCTCTGGGGCCAACGTCCTGACTTTC. The chain recombines TRBV4-2 with TRBJ2-6; the D is unclear. V lost 0 bases and J 0 bases, leaving 6 bases between the germline ends. This CDR3 has 16 residues. Germline V gene data show CDR1 as LGHNA and CDR2 as YNFKEQ.